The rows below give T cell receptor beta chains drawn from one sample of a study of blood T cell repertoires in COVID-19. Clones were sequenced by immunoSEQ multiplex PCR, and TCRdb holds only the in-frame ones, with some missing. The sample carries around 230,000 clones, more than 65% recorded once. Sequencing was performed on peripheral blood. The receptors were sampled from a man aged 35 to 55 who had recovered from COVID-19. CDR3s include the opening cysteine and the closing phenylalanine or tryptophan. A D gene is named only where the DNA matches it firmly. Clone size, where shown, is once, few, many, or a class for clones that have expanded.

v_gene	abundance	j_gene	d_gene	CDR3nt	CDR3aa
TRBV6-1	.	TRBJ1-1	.	TGTGCCGCTCGGGGAGGAGGGACTGAAGCTTTCTTT	CAARGGGTEAFF
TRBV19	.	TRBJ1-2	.	TGTGCCAGTAGTGACTTAGCTAACTATGGCTACACCTTC	CASSDLANYGYTF
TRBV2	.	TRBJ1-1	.	TGTGCCAGCAGTGAGGAGGGTACGGCCACTGAAGCTTTCTTT	CASSEEGTATEAFF
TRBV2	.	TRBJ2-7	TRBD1	TGTGCCAGCAGTGTAAGACAGGGAGCCTACGAGCAGTACTTC	CASSVRQGAYEQYF
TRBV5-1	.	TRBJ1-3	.	TGCGCCAGCAGCTATGACTCGGAAAGCTCCTCTGGAAACACCATATATTTT	CASSYDSESSSGNTIYF
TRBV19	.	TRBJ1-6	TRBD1	TGTGCCAGTAGTGGGGACAGGGATTCACCCCTCCACTTT	CASSGDRDSPLHF
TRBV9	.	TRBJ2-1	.	TGTGCCAGCAGCGTTCTGGGACTGTCCTACAATGAGCAGTTCTTC	CASSVLGLSYNEQFF
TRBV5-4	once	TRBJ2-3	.	TGTGCCAGCAGCTTCGGCAGGGGCCCAGATACGCAGTATTTT	CASSFGRGPDTQYF
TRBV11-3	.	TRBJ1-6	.	TGTGCCAGCAGCTTGGGCAGACATTCACCCCTCCACTTT	CASSLGRHSPLHF
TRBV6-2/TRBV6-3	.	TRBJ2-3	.	TGTGCCAGCAGTCGTCCCCTCGATACGCAGTATTTT	CASSRPLDTQYF
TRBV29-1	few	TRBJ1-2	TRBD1	TGCAGCGTTGAACAGGGGGCGCGGGGCTACACCTTC	CSVEQGARGYTF
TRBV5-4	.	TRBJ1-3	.	TGTGCCAGCGGGGGCCGCTCTGGAAACACCATATATTTT	CASGGRSGNTIYF
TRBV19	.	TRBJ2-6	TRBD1	TGTGCCAGTAGTCCAAGGACAGGGGGCGCTTCTGGGGCCAACGTCCTGACTTTC	CASSPRTGGASGANVLTF